This T cell receptor beta chain was sequenced for a study of CD8+ T cells in alopecia areata. Overall study: The tofacitinib course ran for 6 to 18 months and was followed by 6 months off drug.

Findings and limits, study-wide: Mice showed clearer TCR sharing than patients did, a gap that was possibly HLA-related.

The germline CDR1 and CDR2 sequences are SGHAT and FQNNGV. This CDR3 is built from 17 residues. Losses at the gene ends were 3 bases for V and 1 base for J; bases not matched to a gene: 11. RNA, once extracted, was reverse transcribed into cDNA for use as the sequencing template. Assay used: immunoSEQ multiplex PCR; TCRdb lists only in-frame clones, some missing. The sample gives roughly 250,000 clones, about 62% of which show up once; around 0.92% is in the top ten. Indicated treatment: oral pan-JAK inhibitor, 5-10 mg twice daily. With regard to this clone: Its antigen is not known.

The rearrangement links TRBV11-2 to TRBJ2-7; 8 bases are shared with TRBD2. The receptor's source is a human donor with alopecia areata. Sequencing used CD4+ T cells sorted from blood, obtained at approximately week 51, from a patient treated with tofacitinib. CDR3 residues: CASSFRGSGTSSYEQYF. For the CDR3, the DNA is TGTGCCAGCAGCTTTAGGGGGAGCGGGACTAGTTCCTACGAGCAGTACTTC. Together with reference TRBV11-2 and TRBJ2-7, the CDR3 gives the full variable domain: EAGVAQSPRYKIIEKRQSVAFWCNPISGHATLYWYQQILGQGPKLLIQFQNNGVVDDSQLPKDRFSAERLKGVDSTLKIQPAKLEDSAVYLCASSFRGSGTSSYEQYFGPGTRLTVT.